A single sample gave rise to the 8 T cell receptor beta chains below, sequenced in a study of beta chain features in type 1 diabetes. Isolated RNA was reverse transcribed in full, so expressed TCRB transcripts were sequenced. Measured with immunoSEQ multiplex PCR; TCRdb has only the in-frame clones, and not every one. The top ten hold 0.046% of the sample, which has more than 350,000 clones, over 10% seen once. Input material: naive CD4+ T cells from blood. The receptors shown here come from a woman under 30 in good health.

The V call is TRBV9, the J call TRBJ2-2; 7 bases fit TRBD1. Germline CDR1 and CDR2: SGDLS and YYNGEE. This CDR3 region has 17 residues. V lost 4 bases to trimming and J lost 0 bases; unmatched junction nucleotides: 9. This CDR3 reads CASSSTGVYTNTGELFF. The CDR3 nucleotides read TGTGCCAGCAGCTCAACAGGGGTTTATACGAACACCGGGGAGCTGTTTTTT.

The chain links TRBV28 to TRBJ2-7; TRBD1 or TRBD2 may be the D gene (5 bases each). Trimming pared 7 bases from V and 3 bases from J, leaving 19 bases between. The CDR3 extends over 15 amino acids. Germline-derived CDR1 and CDR2 are MDHEN and SYDVKM. The CDR3 protein is CASNPRRGFNYEQYV. CDR3 nucleotides: TGTGCCAGCAATCCTCGCCGGGGCTTCAACTACGAGCAGTACGTC.

The rearrangement links TRBV4-1 to TRBJ2-2; 10 nucleotides line up with TRBD1. CDR1 MGHRA and CDR2 YSYEKL come from the germline V gene. The CDR3 runs 16 residues. Trimming cost V 1 base and J 5 bases; bases outside gene matches: 4. The CDR3 DNA is TGCGCCAGCAGCCAAGTAAGGACAGGGGGAACCGGGGAGCTGTTTTTT. Translating it yields CASSQVRTGGTGELFF.

The table lists this clone with a few counts. The chain joins TRBV7-9 to TRBJ2-1; TRBD2 agrees at 11 bases. The germline V gene encodes CDR1 SEHNR and CDR2 FQNEAQ (reference sequence). The CDR3 is 18 residues long. Trimming cost V 0 bases and J 3 bases; bases outside gene matches: 7. CDR3 nucleotide sequence: TGTGCCAGCAGCTTAGCGCGGCTAGCGGGAGGAAACTACAATGAGCAGTTCTTC. This codes for CASSLARLAGGNYNEQFF.

This chain links TRBV15 with TRBJ2-4, with D possibly being TRBD1 or TRBD2 (6 bases each). Germline values: CDR1 LNHNV, CDR2 YYDKDF (reference sequence). CDR3 length: 15 amino acids. V was cut by 7 bases and J by 5 bases, with 18 bases left in between. This CDR3 reads CATKKQGLRENIQYF. CDR3 DNA: TGTGCCACCAAAAAACAGGGACTTAGGGAAAACATTCAGTACTTC.

The gene calls are TRBV7-2 and TRBJ2-1, with D tentatively TRBD1 (5 bases). Germline lookup yields CDR1 SGHTA and CDR2 FQGNSA. The CDR3 contains 12 residues. Trimming cost V 2 bases and J 13 bases, with 12 bases left between them. CDR3 residues: CASSLTWGEQFF. DNA of the CDR3: TGTGCCAGCAGCTTAACGTGGGGCGAACAGTTCTTC.

This clone was detected only a few times. The chain is built from TRBV29-1 and TRBJ2-2; 13 bases are a match to TRBD2. Germline-derived CDR1 and CDR2 are SQVTM and ANQGSEA. CDR3 length equals 15 residues. The trim removed 4 bases at V and 6 bases at J, leaving 5 bases unmatched. CDR3 region: CSVGLAGGSAGELFF. DNA of the CDR3: TGCAGCGTTGGACTAGCGGGAGGATCGGCCGGGGAGCTGTTTTTT.

This clone was observed a handful of times. CDR3 sequence reads: CASRPRGARNTEAFF. Here the CDR3 DNA reads TGTGCCAGCAGACCACGAGGGGCCAGGAACACTGAAGCTTTCTTT. The chain couples TRBV7-8 to TRBJ1-1, with TRBD1 as a possible D gene (5 bases). This CDR3 region has 15 residues. Germline values: CDR1 SGHVS, CDR2 FQNEAQ. V dropped 6 bases and J dropped 1 base, with 15 bases sitting between them.